These 21 T cell receptor beta chains came from one sample sequenced in a study of T cells in Graves' hyperthyroidism and ophthalmopathy. The investigators amplified TCR beta CDR3 regions from RNA transcripts. Researchers ran a first-round RT-PCR on the TCR CDR3 using the HTBI primer set. TCRdb re-called the multiplex PCR reads through MiXCR, storing one row per CDR3 protein. The table includes approximately 570,000 distinct CDR3 sequences, less than 20% detected once. Material: blood. The receptors originated from a man between 35 and 55 years old with Graves' ophthalmopathy.

The rearrangement uses TRBV10-3 and TRBJ2-1, with TRBD1 matching over 8 bases. The trim removed 4 bases at V and 2 bases at J, leaving 4 bases unmatched. The CDR3 contains 15 residues. Germline lookup yields CDR1 ENHRY and CDR2 SYGVKD. CDR3 sequence reads: CAISGAGGAYNEQFF. For the CDR3, the DNA is TGTGCCATCAGTGGTGCAGGGGGCGCCTACAATGAGCAGTTCTTC.

This clonotype was detected many times. V gene TRBV6-5 combines with J gene TRBJ2-7, with a possible D match to TRBD2 (6 bases). The V gene lost 0 bases and the J gene lost 6 bases, with 6 bases spanning the gap. The length of the CDR3 is 12 residues. The V gene's germline CDR1 is MNHEY and CDR2 SVGAGI. CDR3 in amino acids: CASSYSGGEQYF. The CDR3 bases are TGTGCCAGCAGTTACTCGGGAGGCGAGCAGTACTTC.

The J gene is TRBJ2-1, the V gene TRBV9, with D perhaps assigned TRBD1 or TRBD2 (6 bases each). The germline CDR1 and CDR2 sequences are SGDLS and YYNGEE. The CDR3 is made up of 16 amino acids. Trimming shortened V by 0 bases and J by 10 bases, and 20 bases separated the two germline ends. CDR3 bases: TGTGCCAGCAGCGTAGATGTGGGGGGCGGCAGGGAGGAGCAGTTCTTC. Protein sequence: CASSVDVGGGREEQFF.

This clonotype was seen a handful of times. J is TRBJ1-1 and V is TRBV7-9; TRBD1 matches 7 bases. Per germline, CDR1 SEHNR and CDR2 FQNEAQ (reference sequence). The CDR3 is 15 amino acids. Germline trimming cut 6 bases from V and 2 bases from J; bases unmatched to any gene: 9. The CDR3, as DNA: TGTGCCAGCAGGCCCGAACAGGGGTATAACACTGAAGCTTTCTTT. It translates to CASRPEQGYNTEAFF.

This clonotype was recorded a few times. The chain couples TRBV27 to TRBJ2-3; D remains ambiguous. Germline loops: CDR1 MNHEY, CDR2 SMNVEV (reference sequence). Trimming left V 3 bases short and J 5 bases short, with 15 bases between. The CDR3 has 15 residues. The CDR3 loop reads CASSLRLPDIDTQYF. The CDR3 coding sequence is TGTGCCAGCAGTTTGCGGTTACCCGACATAGATACGCAGTATTTT.

This clonotype turned up a few times. The chain carries TRBV4-3 and TRBJ2-7, with 8 bases lining up with TRBD2. Germline values: CDR1 LGHNA, CDR2 YSLEER. J lost 9 bases, V lost 0 bases, and 10 bases had no gene match. There are 15 residues in the CDR3. This CDR3 reads CASSQDLKRAGGQYF. The CDR3, as DNA: TGCGCCAGCAGCCAAGATCTCAAGCGGGCGGGAGGGCAGTACTTC.

This clonotype was observed at least ten times. V usage is TRBV2 and J usage is TRBJ2-6; D may be TRBD2 (6 bases). CDR1 and CDR2 from the germline V gene are SNHLY and FYNNEI. The CDR3 contains 14 residues. The V end lost 6 bases, the J end lost 2 bases, and 8 bases lay between the germline ends. Here the CDR3 reads CASSGGAGANVLTF. The CDR3 DNA sequence: TGTGCCAGCAGCGGAGGGGCTGGGGCCAACGTCCTGACTTTC.

The chain employs TRBV18 and TRBJ2-5; D may be TRBD2 (5 bases). The V end lost 3 bases, the J end lost 2 bases, and 13 bases lay between the germline ends. Germline CDR1 is KGHSH and CDR2 is LQKENI. CDR3 length: 15 residues. Written as DNA, the CDR3 is TGTGCCAGCTCACCTCCTGGCGGGCGACAAGAGACCCAGTACTTC. Translated, it gives CASSPPGGRQETQYF.

Notes on this clonotype: A much larger clonotype is one base distant, so this may be a read error. The chain has TRBV20-1 and TRBJ2-1; 10 nucleotides match TRBD2. CDR1 and CDR2 from the germline V gene are DFQATT and SNEGSKA (reference sequence). The CDR3 totals 20 residues. The V and J ends lost 2 bases and 4 bases, in that order; junction bases with no gene match: 20. This chain's CDR3 is CSARRVRAAGGGRVYNEQFF. The DNA of the CDR3 is TGCAGTGCTAGACGCGTCCGTGCAGCGGGAGGGGGCCGGGTTTACAATGAGCAGTTCTTC.

This clonotype was observed many times. The chain links TRBV5-1 to TRBJ1-1; the D is unclear. Germline V CDR1 and CDR2: SGHRS, YFSETQ. Between the trimmed V and J ends, which lost 4 bases and 7 bases, there was a span of 8 bases. The CDR3 is made up of 11 amino acids. CDR3 residues: CASSNSDEAFF. DNA of the CDR3: TGCGCCAGCAGCAATTCGGATGAAGCTTTCTTT. Looking up the rest from reference TRBV5-1 and TRBJ1-1 gives the full variable domain: KAGVTQTPRYLIKTRGQQVTLSCSPISGHRSVSWYQQTPGQGLQFLFEYFSETQRNKGNFPGRFSGRQFSNSRSEMNVSTLELGDSALYLCASSNSDEAFFGQGTRLTVV.

V gene TRBV7-8 combines with J gene TRBJ1-1, with D possibly being TRBD1 (6 bases). This CDR3 has 15 residues. Germline assignment: CDR1 SGHVS and CDR2 FQNEAQ. Trimming cost V 5 bases and J 5 bases, with 18 bases left between them. The CDR3 region has the DNA TGTGCCAGCAGCCGAACACAGGGAAGTGGGACTGAAGCTTTCTTT. This codes for CASSRTQGSGTEAFF.

This clonotype occurred many times. J is TRBJ2-1 and V is TRBV15; no firm D call. This CDR3 is 20 amino acids long. With 0 bases removed from V and 3 bases from J, the gap between germline ends came to 24 bases. The germline CDR1 and CDR2 sequences are LNHNV and YYDKDF (reference sequence). As DNA, the CDR3 is TGTGCCACCAGCAGAGATCAACGTGGTTATAGGAGAGTCAACTACAATGAGCAGTTCTTC. Translated, it gives CATSRDQRGYRRVNYNEQFF.

This clonotype was seen a single time. The rearrangement joins TRBV11-1 to TRBJ2-7; D call uncertain. The V end lost 5 bases, the J end lost 1 base, and 12 bases lay between the germline ends. The CDR3 runs 14 residues. In germline, CDR1 is SGHAT, CDR2 FQDESV (reference sequence). The CDR3 bases are TGTGCCAGCAGCAAGGATTGGGGATCCTACGAGCAGTACTTC. Its protein product is CASSKDWGSYEQYF.

The V gene is TRBV28, the J gene TRBJ2-7; 7 bases align to TRBD2. J was trimmed by 6 bases and V by 3 bases; bases with no gene match: 11. Germline V gives CDR1 MDHEN, CDR2 SYDVKM. CDR3 length equals 15 residues. The CDR3 DNA reads as TGTGCCAGCAGTTTCGGGCTAACTGGCGGGAGCGAGCAGTACTTC. Amino acid sequence: CASSFGLTGGSEQYF.

In its sample, this clonotype was seen a few times. This chain connects TRBV6-2 or TRBV6-3 to TRBJ1-6; D may be TRBD1 (6 bases). The germline V gene has CDR1 MNHEY and CDR2 SVGEGT. V was trimmed by 5 bases and J by 7 bases, leaving 15 bases between them. The CDR3 totals 15 residues. CDR3 nucleotide sequence: TGTGCCAGCAGTACCAACAGGGTCGAAAATTCACCCCTCCACTTT. It specifies CASSTNRVENSPLHF.

This clonotype was detected ten times or more. The CDR3 coding sequence is TGTGCCAGCAGTTTCCTAGCGGGATGGCAAGAGACCCAGTACTTC. Its protein product is CASSFLAGWQETQYF. The V and J genes are TRBV12-3 or TRBV12-4 and TRBJ2-5; 9 bases are shared with TRBD2. CDR3 length equals 15 residues. Trimming at V came to 3 bases and at J to 2 bases, leaving 4 bases not matched to a gene.

The rearrangement links TRBV5-5 to TRBJ2-4, with D uncertain. From germline, CDR1 is SGHKS and CDR2 YYEKEE (reference sequence). The CDR3 totals 15 residues. Deletions cut 4 bases from V and 7 bases from J, with 18 bases between. CDR3 nucleotides: TGTGCCAGCAGCCTTGAAGGCCCCGGAACGAACATTCAGTACTTC. Its protein is CASSLEGPGTNIQYF.

There are many counts of this clonotype. The V call is TRBV28, the J call TRBJ2-2, with D possibly matching TRBD2 (9 bases). V shed 3 bases and J shed 1 base, with 27 bases lying between them. The CDR3 spans 21 residues. Germline-derived CDR1 and CDR2 are MDHEN and SYDVKM. The CDR3 loop reads CASSLGTGGFSTSGNTGELFF. The CDR3 bases are TGTGCCAGCAGTTTGGGTACAGGGGGTTTCTCGACTAGCGGGAACACCGGGGAGCTGTTTTTT.

This clonotype was seen ten or more times. This chain links TRBV28 with TRBJ2-1, with D possibly matching TRBD1 (5 bases). The V gene's germline CDR1 is MDHEN and CDR2 SYDVKM. V lost 6 bases, J lost 9 bases, and 15 bases lay in between. The CDR3 sequence is 13 residues long. CDR3 amino acids: CASRLQVQGEQFF. CDR3 DNA sequence: TGTGCCAGCAGATTACAGGTTCAGGGTGAGCAGTTCTTC. Supplemented by reference TRBV28 and TRBJ2-1, the full variable domain reads DVKVTQSSRYLVKRTGEKVFLECVQDMDHENMFWYRQDPGLGLRLIYFSYDVKMKEKGDIPEGYSVSREKKERFSLILESASTNQTSMYLCASRLQVQGEQFFGPGTRLTVL.

This clonotype was counted between two and nine times. The genes are TRBV20-1 and TRBJ2-1; D possibly corresponds to TRBD1 (5 bases). Germline assignment: CDR1 DFQATT and CDR2 SNEGSKA (reference sequence). Between the trimmed V and J ends, which lost 0 bases and 4 bases, there was a span of 13 bases. The CDR3 has 15 amino acids. Here the CDR3 DNA reads TGCAGTGCTAGAGAGTACGGTGCAGGGTACAATGAGCAGTTCTTC. This encodes CSAREYGAGYNEQFF.

The gene calls are TRBV30 and TRBJ1-2; 9 bases map to TRBD1. V shed 3 bases, J shed 2 bases, and the junction held 4 bases outside the gene matches. Germline lookup yields CDR1 GTSNPN and CDR2 SVGIG (reference sequence). The CDR3 extends over 14 amino acids. For the CDR3, the DNA is TGTGCCTGGAGAGAACAGGGGGCGAACTATGGCTACACCTTC. Its protein is CAWREQGANYGYTF. The whole variable domain, remainder taken from reference TRBV30 and TRBJ1-2, is SQTIHQWPATLVQPVGSPLSLECTVEGTSNPNLYWYRQAAGRGLQLLFYSVGIGQISSEVPQNLSASRPQDRQFILSSKKLLLSDSGFYLCAWREQGANYGYTFGSGTRLTVV.